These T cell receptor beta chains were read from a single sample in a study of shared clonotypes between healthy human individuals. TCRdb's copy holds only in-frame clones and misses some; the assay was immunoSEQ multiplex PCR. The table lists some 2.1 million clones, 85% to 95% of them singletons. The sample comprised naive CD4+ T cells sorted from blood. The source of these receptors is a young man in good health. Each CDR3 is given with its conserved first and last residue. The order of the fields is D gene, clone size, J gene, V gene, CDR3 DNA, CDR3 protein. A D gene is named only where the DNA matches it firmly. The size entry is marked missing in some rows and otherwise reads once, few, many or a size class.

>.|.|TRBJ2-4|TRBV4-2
TGTGCCAGCAGCCAAGATGCGGGCGAAAACATTCAGTACTTC
CASSQDAGENIQYF
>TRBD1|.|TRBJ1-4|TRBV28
TGTGCCAGCAGCCGACAGGGGGGCGGTGAAAAACTGTTTTTT
CASSRQGGGEKLFF
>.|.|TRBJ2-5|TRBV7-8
TGTGCCAGCAGCTTCCTGGGATGGTTCACGACCGCGGATGAAGAGACCCAGTACTTC
CASSFLGWFTTADEETQYF
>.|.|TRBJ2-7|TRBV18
TGTGCCAGCTCACCAGAAAGCGGGGAGCAGTACTTC
CASSPESGEQYF
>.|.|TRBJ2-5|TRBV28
TGTGCCAGCAGTCCCCCCGCGGGACTTAAGTACTTC
CASSPPAGLKYF
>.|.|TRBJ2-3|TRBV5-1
TGCGCCAGCAGTAGCACAGATACGCAGTATTTT
CASSSTDTQYF
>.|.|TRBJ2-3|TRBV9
TGTGCCAGCAATCCGGGGGGCCTAGATACGCAGTATTTT
CASNPGGLDTQYF
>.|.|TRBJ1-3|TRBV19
TGTGCCCTTTATGTCTCTGGAAACACCATATATTTT
CALYVSGNTIYF
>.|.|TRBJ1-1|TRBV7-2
TGTGCCAGCAGCTTAGAAGGGTTAGCTGAAGCTTTCTTT
CASSLEGLAEAFF
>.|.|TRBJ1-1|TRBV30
TGTGCCTGGAGTGTACTGCGGCAGACTGAAGCTTTCTTT
CAWSVLRQTEAFF
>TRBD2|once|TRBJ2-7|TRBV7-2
TGTGCCAGCAGCTTAGTACTAGCGGGAGAGTACGAGCAGTACTTC
CASSLVLAGEYEQYF
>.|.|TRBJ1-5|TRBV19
TGTGCCAGTACCACACAGGGAGCGGGCAATCAGCCCCAGCATTTT
CASTTQGAGNQPQHF
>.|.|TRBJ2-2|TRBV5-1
TGCGCCAGCAGCTTGGACTTGAACACCGGGGAGCTGTTTTTT
CASSLDLNTGELFF
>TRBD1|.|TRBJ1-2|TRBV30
TGTGCCTGGAGTGTTCCAGGGGGTAACTATGGCTACACCTTC
CAWSVPGGNYGYTF
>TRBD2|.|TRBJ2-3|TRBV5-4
TGTGCCAGCAGCTTGATGACTAGCGGGAGGTCTAGCACAGATACGCAGTATTTT
CASSLMTSGRSSTDTQYF
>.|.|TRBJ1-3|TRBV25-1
TGTGCCAGCAGTGCCTACAGGGTATCGGGTGGAAACACCATATATTTT
CASSAYRVSGGNTIYF
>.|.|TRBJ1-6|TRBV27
TGTGCCAGCAGTTATGGAGGGGTGGGAAATTCACCCCTCCACTTT
CASSYGGVGNSPLHF
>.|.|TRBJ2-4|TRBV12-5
TGTGCTAGTGGTAACCCCTCTCTGGACTTC
CASGNPSLDF
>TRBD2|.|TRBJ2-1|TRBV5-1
TGCGCCAGCAGCTTGGGGGAGGGCCGAGGGAGTGAGCAGTTCTTC
CASSLGEGRGSEQFF
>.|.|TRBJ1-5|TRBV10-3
TGTGCCATCAGTGACGGGGTGACGAGCAATCAGCCCCAGCATTTT
CAISDGVTSNQPQHF
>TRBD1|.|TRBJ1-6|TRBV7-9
TGTGCCAGCAGCGCGGACAGGGGCTATAATTCACCCCTCCACTTT
CASSADRGYNSPLHF
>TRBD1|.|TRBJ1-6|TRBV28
TGTGCCAGCAGGGGACAGGGGGACCTACTTTATTTCGTTCTCCACTTT
CASRGQGDLLYFVLHF
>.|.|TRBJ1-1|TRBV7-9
TGTGCCAGCAGCTCATTTGTGGGCTTCGCTTTCTTT
CASSSFVGFAFF
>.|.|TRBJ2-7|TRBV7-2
TGTGCCAGCAGCGAGTTCCGGGACTCTACCTACGAGCAGTACTTC
CASSEFRDSTYEQYF
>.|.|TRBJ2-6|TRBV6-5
TGTGCCAGCAGTTACAACCCAGGGCCTGGGGCCAACGTCCTGACTTTC
CASSYNPGPGANVLTF
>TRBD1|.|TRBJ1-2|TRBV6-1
TGTGCCAGCAGTCGACAGGGGGAGGAGGGCTACACCTTC
CASSRQGEEGYTF
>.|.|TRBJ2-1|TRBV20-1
TGCAGTGCTAGTCGCAACAATGAGCAGTTCTTC
CSASRNNEQFF
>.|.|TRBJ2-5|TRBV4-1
TGCGCCAGCAGCCAAGTAATGGGAGAGACCCAGTACTTC
CASSQVMGETQYF
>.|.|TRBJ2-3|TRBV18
TGTGCCAGCTCACCATCTCAGGGACCCACAGATACGCAGTATTTT
CASSPSQGPTDTQYF
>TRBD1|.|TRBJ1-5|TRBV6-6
TGTGCCAGCAGTCAGGGGGCAAATCAGCCCCAGCATTTT
CASSQGANQPQHF
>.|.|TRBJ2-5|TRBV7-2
TGTGCCAGCAGCTTAGTATTTCGGGCGGTGCAAGAGACCCAGTACTTC
CASSLVFRAVQETQYF
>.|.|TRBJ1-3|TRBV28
TGTGCCAGCAAGACACAGGGAATTCCTGGAAACACCATATATTTT
CASKTQGIPGNTIYF
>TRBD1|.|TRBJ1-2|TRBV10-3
TGTGCCACCGGGACAGGGGGGAACTATGGCTACACCTTC
CATGTGGNYGYTF
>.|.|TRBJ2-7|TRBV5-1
TGCGCCAGCAGCCCCCGGACAGAAACCTACGAGCAGTACTTC
CASSPRTETYEQYF
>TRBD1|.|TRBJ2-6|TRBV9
TGTGCCAGCAGCACCGGGACAGGGGTTACTGGGGCCAACGTCCTGACTTTC
CASSTGTGVTGANVLTF
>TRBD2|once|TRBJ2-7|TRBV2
TGTGCCAGCAGTGCCGCTCCTAGCGGGGTCTCCTACGAGCAGTACTTC
CASSAAPSGVSYEQYF
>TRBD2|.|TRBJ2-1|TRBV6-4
TGTGCCAGCAGTGACGAGCGGGGGGCCTCCTACAATGAGCAGTTCTTC
CASSDERGASYNEQFF
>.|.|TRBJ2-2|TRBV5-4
TGTGCCAGCAGCTTGGGAACCCGGGAGCTGTTTTTT
CASSLGTRELFF
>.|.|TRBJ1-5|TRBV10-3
TGTGCCATCAGCCCAGTCGGGGGGCTTGGTCAGCCCCAGCATTTT
CAISPVGGLGQPQHF
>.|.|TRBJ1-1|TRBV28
TGTGCCAGCAGTTTCCAGAACACTGAAGCTTTCTTT
CASSFQNTEAFF
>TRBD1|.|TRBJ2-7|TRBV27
TGTGCCAGCAGTTTAAAACAGGGGGCAAGCTACGAGCAGTACTTC
CASSLKQGASYEQYF
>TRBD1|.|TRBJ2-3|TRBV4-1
TGCGCCAGCAGCCGCGACAGGGATGTTAGCACAGATACGCAGTATTTT
CASSRDRDVSTDTQYF
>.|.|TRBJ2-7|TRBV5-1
TGCGCCAGCAGCTTGGGAGACCGGCCCGAGCAGTACTTC
CASSLGDRPEQYF
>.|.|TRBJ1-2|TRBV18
TGTGCCAGCTCACCAGGAACCGCCAACTATGGCTACACCTTC
CASSPGTANYGYTF
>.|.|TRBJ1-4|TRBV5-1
TGCGCCAGCAGCAATCCGGGACCGACTAATGAAAAACTGTTTTTT
CASSNPGPTNEKLFF
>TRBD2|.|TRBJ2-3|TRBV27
TGTGCCAGCACCCGGGGGGGCAGAACAGATACGCAGTATTTT
CASTRGGRTDTQYF
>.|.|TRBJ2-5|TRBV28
TGTGCCAGCAGTTTATCCCCGGACAGCGACCAAGAGACCCAGTACTTC
CASSLSPDSDQETQYF
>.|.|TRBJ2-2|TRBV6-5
TGTGCCAGCACCAGGGGGGACACCGGGGAGCTGTTTTTT
CASTRGDTGELFF
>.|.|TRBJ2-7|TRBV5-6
TGTGCCAGCAGCCCGGGGACCTACGAGCAGTACTTC
CASSPGTYEQYF
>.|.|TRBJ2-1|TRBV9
TGTGCCAGCAGCGTCACTCTGGAGCCCAATGAGCAGTTCTTC
CASSVTLEPNEQFF
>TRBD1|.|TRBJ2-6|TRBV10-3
TGTGCCACCACTGACAGGGAATCTGGGGCCAACGTCCTGACTTTC
CATTDRESGANVLTF
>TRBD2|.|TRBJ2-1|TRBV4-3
TGCGCCAGCAGCCATAGCACTAGCGGCCACAATGAGCAGTTCTTC
CASSHSTSGHNEQFF